The clone carrying this T cell receptor (beta chain) was seen many times. All patients reached thyroid surgery having received no treatment beforehand. The record originates from a study of metastatic and nonmetastatic thyroid tumors. Across the study: Repertoire comparisons spanned blood and tumor or nodule tissue from malignant and benign thyroid patients.

MiXCR was used by TCRdb to re-call the PCR reads. The sample carries roughly 72,000 clones, roughly 18% recorded once. V dropped 5 bases and J dropped 0 bases, with 11 bases sitting between them. Germline CDR1 SGHAT, CDR2 FQNNGV. The CDR3 contains 15 residues. Source material: blood. The chain recombines TRBV11-2 with TRBJ2-1, with D perhaps TRBD1 (5 bases). The TCR originated in a female donor with papillary thyroid cancer or a benign thyroid nodule (not recorded which). Some clones in this sample may be carry-over from other donors' samples. Here the CDR3 DNA reads TGTGCCAGCAGCGTCGACAGACTCTCCTACAATGAGCAGTTCTTC. Protein sequence: CASSVDRLSYNEQFF.